Sequencing of this T cell receptor beta chain was carried out in a study of T-cell reconstitution after alpha-beta-depleted transplantation in children. A TCRbeta library incorporating unique molecular identifiers was prepared. TCRdb recomputed calls from the PCR reads with MiXCR, one row per CDR3 protein. The sample has roughly 350,000 distinct CDR3 sequences, 10% seen once. This CDR3 spans 17 amino acids. V shed 1 base and J shed 3 bases, with 19 bases lying between them. Germline V gene data show CDR1 as MDHEN and CDR2 as SYDVKM. This clonotype was found many times. The clonotype comes from a human donor who donated a stem cell graft to a child with acute lymphoblastic leukemia. The sequenced sample was PBMCs from the stem cell graft donor, obtained from the stem cell graft. The chain recombines TRBV28 with TRBJ2-7; tentative D call: TRBD1 (5 bases). This CDR3 is CASSLSRRQGGIYEQYF. The DNA of the CDR3 is TGTGCCAGCAGTTTATCCCGCCGCCAGGGTGGGATCTACGAGCAGTACTTC.